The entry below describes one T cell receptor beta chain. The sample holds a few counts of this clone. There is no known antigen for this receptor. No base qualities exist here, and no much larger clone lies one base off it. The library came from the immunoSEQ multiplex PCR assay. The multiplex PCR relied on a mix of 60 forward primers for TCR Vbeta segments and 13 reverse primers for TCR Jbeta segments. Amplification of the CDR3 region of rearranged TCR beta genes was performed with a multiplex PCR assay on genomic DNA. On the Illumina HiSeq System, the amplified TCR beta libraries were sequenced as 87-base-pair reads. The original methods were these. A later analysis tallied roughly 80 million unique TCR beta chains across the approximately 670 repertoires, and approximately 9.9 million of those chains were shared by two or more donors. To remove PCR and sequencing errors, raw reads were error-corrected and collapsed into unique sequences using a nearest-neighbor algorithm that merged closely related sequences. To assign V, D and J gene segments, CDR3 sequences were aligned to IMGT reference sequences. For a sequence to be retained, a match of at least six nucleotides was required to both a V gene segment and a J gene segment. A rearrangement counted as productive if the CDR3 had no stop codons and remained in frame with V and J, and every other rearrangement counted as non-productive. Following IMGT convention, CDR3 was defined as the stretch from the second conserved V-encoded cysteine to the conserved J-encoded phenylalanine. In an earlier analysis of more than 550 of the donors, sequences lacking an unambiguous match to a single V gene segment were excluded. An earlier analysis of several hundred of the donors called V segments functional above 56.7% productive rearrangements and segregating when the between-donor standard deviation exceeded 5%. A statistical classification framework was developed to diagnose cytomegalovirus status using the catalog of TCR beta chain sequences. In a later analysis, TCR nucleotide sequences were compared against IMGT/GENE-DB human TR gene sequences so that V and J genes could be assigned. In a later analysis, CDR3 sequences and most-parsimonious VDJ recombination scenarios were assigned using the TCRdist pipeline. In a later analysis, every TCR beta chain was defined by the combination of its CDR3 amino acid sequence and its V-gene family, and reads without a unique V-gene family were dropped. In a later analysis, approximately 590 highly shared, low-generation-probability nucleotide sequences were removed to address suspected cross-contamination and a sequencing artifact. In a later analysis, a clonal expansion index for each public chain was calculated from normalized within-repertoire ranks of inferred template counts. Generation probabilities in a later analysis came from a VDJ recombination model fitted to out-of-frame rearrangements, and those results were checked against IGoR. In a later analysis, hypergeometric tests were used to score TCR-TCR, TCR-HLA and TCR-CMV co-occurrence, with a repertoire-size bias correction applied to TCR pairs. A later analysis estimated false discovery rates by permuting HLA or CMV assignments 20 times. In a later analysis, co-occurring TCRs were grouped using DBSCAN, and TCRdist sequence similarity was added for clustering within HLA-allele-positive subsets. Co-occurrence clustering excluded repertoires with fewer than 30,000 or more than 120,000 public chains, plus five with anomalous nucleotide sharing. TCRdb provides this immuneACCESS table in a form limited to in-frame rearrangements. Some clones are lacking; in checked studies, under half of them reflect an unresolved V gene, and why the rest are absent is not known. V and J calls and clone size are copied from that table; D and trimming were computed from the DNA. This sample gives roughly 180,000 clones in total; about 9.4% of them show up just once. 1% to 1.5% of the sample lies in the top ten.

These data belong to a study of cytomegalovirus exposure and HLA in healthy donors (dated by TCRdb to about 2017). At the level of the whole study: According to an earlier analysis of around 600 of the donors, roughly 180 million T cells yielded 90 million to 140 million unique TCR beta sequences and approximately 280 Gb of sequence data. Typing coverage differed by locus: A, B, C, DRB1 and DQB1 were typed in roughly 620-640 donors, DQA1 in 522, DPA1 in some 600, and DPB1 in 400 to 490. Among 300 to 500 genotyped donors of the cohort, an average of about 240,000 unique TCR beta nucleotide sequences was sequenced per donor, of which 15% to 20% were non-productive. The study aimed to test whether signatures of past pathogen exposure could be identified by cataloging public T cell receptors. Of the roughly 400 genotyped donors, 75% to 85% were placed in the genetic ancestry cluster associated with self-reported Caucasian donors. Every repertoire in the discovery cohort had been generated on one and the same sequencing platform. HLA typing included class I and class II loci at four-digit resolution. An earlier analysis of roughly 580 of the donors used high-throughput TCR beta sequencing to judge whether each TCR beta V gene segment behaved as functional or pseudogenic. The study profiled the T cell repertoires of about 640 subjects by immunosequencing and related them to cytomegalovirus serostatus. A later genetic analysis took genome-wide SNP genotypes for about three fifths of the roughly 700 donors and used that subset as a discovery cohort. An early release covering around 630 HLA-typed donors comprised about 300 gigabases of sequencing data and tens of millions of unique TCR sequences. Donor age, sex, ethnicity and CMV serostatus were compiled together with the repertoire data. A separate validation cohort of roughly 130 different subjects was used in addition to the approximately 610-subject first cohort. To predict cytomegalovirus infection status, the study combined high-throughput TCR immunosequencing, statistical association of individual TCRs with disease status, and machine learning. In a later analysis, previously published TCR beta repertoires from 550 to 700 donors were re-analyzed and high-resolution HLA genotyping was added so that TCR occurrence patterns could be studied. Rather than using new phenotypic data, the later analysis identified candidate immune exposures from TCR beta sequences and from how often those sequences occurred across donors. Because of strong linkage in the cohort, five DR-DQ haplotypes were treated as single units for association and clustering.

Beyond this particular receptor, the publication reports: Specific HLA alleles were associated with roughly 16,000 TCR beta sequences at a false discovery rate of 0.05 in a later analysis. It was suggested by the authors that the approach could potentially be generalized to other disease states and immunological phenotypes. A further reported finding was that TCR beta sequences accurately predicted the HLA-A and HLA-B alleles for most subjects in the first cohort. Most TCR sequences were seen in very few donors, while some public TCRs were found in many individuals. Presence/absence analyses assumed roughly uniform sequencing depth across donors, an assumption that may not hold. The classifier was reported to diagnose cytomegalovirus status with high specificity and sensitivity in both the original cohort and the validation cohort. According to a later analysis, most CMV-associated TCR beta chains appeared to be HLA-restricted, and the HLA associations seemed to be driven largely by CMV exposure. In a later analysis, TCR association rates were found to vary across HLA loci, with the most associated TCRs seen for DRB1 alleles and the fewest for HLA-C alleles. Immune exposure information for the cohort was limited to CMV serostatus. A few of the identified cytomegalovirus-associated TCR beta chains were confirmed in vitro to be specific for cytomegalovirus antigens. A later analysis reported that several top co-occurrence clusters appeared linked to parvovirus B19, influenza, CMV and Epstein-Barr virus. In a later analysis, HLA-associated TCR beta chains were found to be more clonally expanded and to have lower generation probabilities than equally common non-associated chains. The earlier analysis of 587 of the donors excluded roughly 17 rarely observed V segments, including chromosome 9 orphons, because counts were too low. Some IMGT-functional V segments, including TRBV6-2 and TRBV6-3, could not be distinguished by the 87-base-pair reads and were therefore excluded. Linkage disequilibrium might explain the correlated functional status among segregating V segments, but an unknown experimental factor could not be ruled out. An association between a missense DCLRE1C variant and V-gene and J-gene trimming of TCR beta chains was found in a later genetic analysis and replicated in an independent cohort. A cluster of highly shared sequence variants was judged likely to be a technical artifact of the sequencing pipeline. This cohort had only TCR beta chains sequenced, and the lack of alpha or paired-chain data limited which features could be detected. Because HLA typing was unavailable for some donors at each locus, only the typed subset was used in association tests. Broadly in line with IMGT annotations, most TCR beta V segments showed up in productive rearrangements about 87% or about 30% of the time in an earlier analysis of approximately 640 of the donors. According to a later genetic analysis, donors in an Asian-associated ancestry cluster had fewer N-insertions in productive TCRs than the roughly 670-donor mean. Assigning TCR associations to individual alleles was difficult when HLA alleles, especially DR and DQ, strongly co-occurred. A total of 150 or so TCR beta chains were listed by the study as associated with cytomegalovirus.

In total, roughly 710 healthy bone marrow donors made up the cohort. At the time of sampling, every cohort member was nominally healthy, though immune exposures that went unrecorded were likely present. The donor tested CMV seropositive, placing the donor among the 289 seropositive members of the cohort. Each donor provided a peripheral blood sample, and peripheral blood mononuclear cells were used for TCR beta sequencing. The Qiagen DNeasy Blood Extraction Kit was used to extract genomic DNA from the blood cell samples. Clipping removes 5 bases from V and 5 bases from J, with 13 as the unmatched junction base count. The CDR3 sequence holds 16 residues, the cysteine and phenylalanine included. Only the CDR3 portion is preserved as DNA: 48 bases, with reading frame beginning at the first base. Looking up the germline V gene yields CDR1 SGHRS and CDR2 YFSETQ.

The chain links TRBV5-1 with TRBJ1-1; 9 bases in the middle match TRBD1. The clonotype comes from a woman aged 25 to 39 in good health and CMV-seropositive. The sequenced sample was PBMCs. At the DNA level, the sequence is TGCGCCAGCAGAACCACCGTAGGACAGGGGAAGACTGAAGCTTTCTTT. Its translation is CASRTTVGQGKTEAFF. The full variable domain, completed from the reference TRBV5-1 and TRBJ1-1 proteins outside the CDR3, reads KAGVTQTPRYLIKTRGQQVTLSCSPISGHRSVSWYQQTPGQGLQFLFEYFSETQRNKGNFPGRFSGRQFSNSRSEMNVSTLELGDSALYLCASRTTVGQGKTEAFFGQGTRLTVV.